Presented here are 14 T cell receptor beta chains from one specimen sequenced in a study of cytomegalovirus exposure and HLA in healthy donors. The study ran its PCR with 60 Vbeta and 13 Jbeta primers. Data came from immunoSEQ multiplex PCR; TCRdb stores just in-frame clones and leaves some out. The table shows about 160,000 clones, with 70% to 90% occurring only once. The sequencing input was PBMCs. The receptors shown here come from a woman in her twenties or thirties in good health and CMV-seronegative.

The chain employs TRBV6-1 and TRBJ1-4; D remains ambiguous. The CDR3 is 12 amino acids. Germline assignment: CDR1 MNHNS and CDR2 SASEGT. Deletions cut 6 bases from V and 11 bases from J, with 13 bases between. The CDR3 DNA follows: TGTGCCAGCAGCGTCCAGAGAGGGAAACTGTTTTTT. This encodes CASSVQRGKLFF.

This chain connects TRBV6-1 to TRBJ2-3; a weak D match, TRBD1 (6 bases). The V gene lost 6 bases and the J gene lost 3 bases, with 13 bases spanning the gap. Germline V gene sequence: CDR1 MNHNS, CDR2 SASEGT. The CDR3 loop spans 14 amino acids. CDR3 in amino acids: CASSLRQGTDTQYF. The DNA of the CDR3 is TGTGCCAGCAGCCTCCGGCAGGGGACAGATACGCAGTATTTT.

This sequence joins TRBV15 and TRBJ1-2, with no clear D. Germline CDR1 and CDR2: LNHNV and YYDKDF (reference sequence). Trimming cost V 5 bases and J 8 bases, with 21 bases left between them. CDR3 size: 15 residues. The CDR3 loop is CATSLTQVRQGGYTF. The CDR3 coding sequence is TGTGCCACCAGCCTTACCCAGGTCAGGCAAGGCGGCTACACCTTC.

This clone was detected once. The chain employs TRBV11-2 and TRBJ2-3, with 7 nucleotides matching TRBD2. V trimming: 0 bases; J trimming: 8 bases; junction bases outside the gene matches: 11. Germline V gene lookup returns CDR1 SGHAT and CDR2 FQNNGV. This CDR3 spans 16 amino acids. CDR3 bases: TGTGCCAGCAGCTTAGATTCAGGGTCGGGAGGTGTTACGCAGTATTTT. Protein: CASSLDSGSGGVTQYF.

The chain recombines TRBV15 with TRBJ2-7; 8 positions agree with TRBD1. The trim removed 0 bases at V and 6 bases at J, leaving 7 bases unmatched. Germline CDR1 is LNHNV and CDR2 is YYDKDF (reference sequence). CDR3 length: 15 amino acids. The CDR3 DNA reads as TGTGCCACCAGCAGAGATCGGGCAGGGGGCGGCGAGCAGTACTTC. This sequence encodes CATSRDRAGGGEQYF.

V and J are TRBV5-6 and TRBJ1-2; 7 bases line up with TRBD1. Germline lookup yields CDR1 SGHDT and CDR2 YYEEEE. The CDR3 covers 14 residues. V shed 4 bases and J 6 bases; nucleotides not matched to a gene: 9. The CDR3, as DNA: TGTGCCAGCAGCGGCAGGGGGTCGACTAATGGCTACACCTTC. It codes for CASSGRGSTNGYTF.

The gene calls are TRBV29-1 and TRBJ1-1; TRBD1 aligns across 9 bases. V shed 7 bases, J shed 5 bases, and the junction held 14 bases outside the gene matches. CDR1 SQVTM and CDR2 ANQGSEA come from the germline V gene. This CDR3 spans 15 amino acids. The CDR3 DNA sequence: TGCAGCGCCGGGGGGGGACAGGGTCGACGGACTGAAGCTTTCTTT. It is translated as CSAGGGQGRRTEAFF.

The CDR3 is CASTLGGDRNSPLHF. In DNA, the CDR3 is TGTGCCAGCACCTTAGGGGGGGACCGTAATTCACCCCTCCACTTT. The V gene is TRBV28, the J gene TRBJ1-6; the D gene is possibly TRBD1 (6 bases). Germline V gene data show CDR1 as MDHEN and CDR2 as SYDVKM. The CDR3 is made up of 15 amino acids. V lost 7 bases to trimming and J lost 6 bases, with 16 bases between them.

CDR3 residues: CASSPLSSTSGGFVWFF. In nucleotides, the CDR3 is TGTGCCAGCTCACCCTTATCGTCGACCAGCGGGGGGTTTGTGTGGTTCTTC. The chain carries TRBV18 and TRBJ2-1, with 9 bases matching TRBD2. The CDR3 has 17 amino acids. The trim removed 3 bases at V and 15 bases at J, leaving 21 bases unmatched. CDR1 is KGHSH, CDR2 LQKENI, per germline.

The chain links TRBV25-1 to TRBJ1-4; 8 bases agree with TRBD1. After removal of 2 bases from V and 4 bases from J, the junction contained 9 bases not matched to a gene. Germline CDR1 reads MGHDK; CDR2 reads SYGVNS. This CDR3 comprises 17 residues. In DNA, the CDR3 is TGTGCCAGCAGTGAAGGTGGAGGGGGACAGGTTAATGAAAAACTGTTTTTT. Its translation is CASSEGGGGQVNEKLFF.

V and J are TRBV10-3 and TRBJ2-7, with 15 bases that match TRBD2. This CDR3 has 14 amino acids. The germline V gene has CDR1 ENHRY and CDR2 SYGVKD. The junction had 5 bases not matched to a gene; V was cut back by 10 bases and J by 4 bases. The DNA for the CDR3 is TGTGCCACAGGACTAGCGGGAGGGCCTTACGAGCAGTACTTC. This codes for CATGLAGGPYEQYF.

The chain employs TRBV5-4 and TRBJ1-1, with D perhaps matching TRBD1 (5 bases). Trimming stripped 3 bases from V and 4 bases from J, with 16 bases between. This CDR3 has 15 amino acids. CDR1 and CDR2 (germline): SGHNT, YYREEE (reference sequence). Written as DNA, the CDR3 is TGTGCCAGCAGCTCTAAGCTTACAGGCTCCACTGAAGCTTTCTTT. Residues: CASSSKLTGSTEAFF.

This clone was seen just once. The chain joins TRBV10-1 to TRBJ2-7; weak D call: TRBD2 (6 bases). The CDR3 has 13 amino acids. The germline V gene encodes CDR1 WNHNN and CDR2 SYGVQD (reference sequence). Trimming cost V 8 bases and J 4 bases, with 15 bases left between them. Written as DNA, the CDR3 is TGCGCCAGCGGCCCCGGGAGAACGTACGAGCAGTACTTC. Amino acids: CASGPGRTYEQYF.

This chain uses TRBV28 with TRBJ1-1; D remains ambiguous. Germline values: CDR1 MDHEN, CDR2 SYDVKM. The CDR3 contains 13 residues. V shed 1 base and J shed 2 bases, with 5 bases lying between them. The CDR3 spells CASSLSFNTEAFF. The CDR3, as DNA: TGTGCCAGCAGTTTATCGTTCAACACTGAAGCTTTCTTT.